Each of the 31 T cell receptor beta chains below was sequenced from the same sample in a study of T cell repertoires in cytomegalovirus infection. Using its own MiXCR run on the reads, TCRdb lists one record per CDR3 protein. The sample consists of under 850,000 distinct CDR3 sequences, 30% to 35% of them appearing once. Antigens of these TCRs are unknown. The sample consisted of cultured PBMCs, taken from culture after CMV antigen stimulation. These TCRs come from a human donor in good health (CMV status not recorded). Some clones in this sample may be carry-over from other donors' samples.

This clonotype was counted only a few times. The rearrangement joins TRBV20-1 to TRBJ2-7; D may match TRBD1 or TRBD2 (5 bases each). Germline CDR1 reads DFQATT; CDR2 reads SNEGSKA (reference sequence). Between the trimmed V and J ends, which lost 4 bases and 7 bases, there was a span of 17 bases. The CDR3 is 13 amino acids. This CDR3 is CSATPGPLREQYF. The DNA for the CDR3 is TGCAGTGCTACCCCGGGACCCCTTAGAGAGCAGTACTTC.

The gene calls are TRBV19 and TRBJ2-1; D is uncertain. V lost 4 bases and J 4 bases, leaving 8 bases between the germline ends. The CDR3 loop spans 13 amino acids. Germline CDR1 LNHDA, CDR2 SQIVND (reference sequence). The CDR3: CASSTDGYNEQFF. The CDR3 DNA follows: TGTGCCAGTAGTACGGACGGTTACAATGAGCAGTTCTTC.

J is TRBJ2-5 and V is TRBV6-1; 14 nucleotides align to TRBD2. J was trimmed by 2 bases and V by 7 bases; bases with no gene match: 6. The CDR3 has 16 amino acids. CDR1 MNHNS and CDR2 SASEGT come from the germline V gene. Here the CDR3 DNA reads TGTGCCAGCAACCCGACTAGCGGGGGGGCGCAAGAGACCCAGTACTTC. Translating gives CASNPTSGGAQETQYF.

This clonotype was seen a few times. The V call is TRBV19, the J call TRBJ2-3, with D unclear. The germline gives CDR1 LNHDA, CDR2 SQIVND (reference sequence). CDR3 size: 14 residues. V lost 6 bases, J lost 6 bases, and 16 bases lay in between. The CDR3 region is CASRRTVGTDTQYF. The CDR3 nucleotides are TGTGCCAGTAGGAGGACGGTAGGAACGGATACGCAGTATTTT.

The chain joins TRBV28 to TRBJ1-5, with D perhaps TRBD1 (6 bases). Deletions cut 4 bases from V and 6 bases from J, with 7 bases between. Germline V gene sequence: CDR1 MDHEN, CDR2 SYDVKM. The length of the CDR3 is 12 residues. The CDR3 loop reads CASSWDIQPQHF. Here the CDR3 DNA reads TGTGCCAGCAGTTGGGACATTCAGCCCCAGCATTTT.

This chain uses TRBV3-1 with TRBJ1-3, with TRBD1 identical over 8 bases. V gave up 6 bases and J gave up 2 bases; unmatched junction bases: 6. CDR3 length: 15 residues. Germline CDR1 reads LGHDT; CDR2 reads YNNKEL (reference sequence). The CDR3 is CASSFDRGAGNTIYF. CDR3 nucleotides: TGTGCCAGCAGTTTCGACAGGGGTGCTGGAAACACCATATATTTT.

This clonotype was recorded only once. The V and J genes are TRBV12-5 and TRBJ1-5; D unclear. This CDR3 comprises 12 residues. The V gene lost 6 bases and the J gene lost 6 bases, with 9 bases spanning the gap. Germline V CDR1 and CDR2: LGHNT, FRNRAP. DNA of the CDR3: TGTGCTAGTGGCGCAGGAGTTCAGCCCCAGCATTTT. Protein sequence: CASGAGVQPQHF.

The V gene is TRBV7-9, the J gene TRBJ1-2, with TRBD1 identical over 7 bases. The CDR3 is 15 residues long. The trim removed 5 bases at V and 4 bases at J, leaving 10 bases unmatched. Germline-derived CDR1 and CDR2 are SEHNR and FQNEAQ (reference sequence). The CDR3 coding sequence is TGTGCCAGCAGCCCAGACCCTGGACAGGTCTATGGCTACACCTTC. This sequence encodes CASSPDPGQVYGYTF.

This clonotype was detected many times. CDR3 nucleotide sequence: TGTGCCAGCAGCTTTAGCGGGGGAAAAGAGACCCAGTACTTC. Translating gives CASSFSGGKETQYF. The chain couples TRBV7-2 to TRBJ2-5; 9 bases agree with TRBD2. This CDR3 contains 14 residues. V dropped 3 bases and J dropped 3; count of bases not matched to a gene: 2. Germline V gene lookup returns CDR1 SGHTA and CDR2 FQGNSA.

This clonotype showed up just a few times. The rearrangement links TRBV4-3 to TRBJ1-5; no clear D. Germline V gene sequence: CDR1 LGHNA, CDR2 YSLEER. Trimming removed 0 bases from V and 0 bases from J, with 3 bases in between. There are 14 residues in the CDR3. The CDR3 here is CASSQDDSNQPQHF. The CDR3, as DNA: TGCGCCAGCAGCCAAGACGATAGCAATCAGCCCCAGCATTTT.

This clonotype was counted many times. The V and J genes are TRBV7-2 and TRBJ2-7; 13 bases fit TRBD2. This CDR3 has 18 residues. Germline CDR1 and CDR2: SGHTA and FQGNSA. Trimming at V came to 0 bases and at J to 2 bases, leaving 7 bases not matched to a gene. CDR3 nucleotide sequence: TGTGCCAGCAGCTTAGCAGGGGGACTAGCGGGACCTGCCTACGAGCAGTACTTC. The encoded protein is CASSLAGGLAGPAYEQYF.

The chain has TRBV19 and TRBJ1-4, with D maybe TRBD1 (6 bases). V lost 8 bases and J lost 8, with 24 bases in between. Germline assignment: CDR1 LNHDA and CDR2 SQIVND (reference sequence). There are 16 residues in the CDR3. CDR3 loop: CASGPPLGTRGEKLFF. Here the CDR3 DNA reads TGTGCCAGTGGACCACCCCTCGGGACAAGAGGAGAAAAACTGTTTTTT. Full variable domain (remainder filled in from reference TRBV19 and TRBJ1-4): DGGITQSPKYLFRKEGQNVTLSCEQNLNHDAMYWYRQDPGQGLRLIYYSQIVNDFQKGDIAEGYSVSREKKESFPLTVTSAQKNPTAFYLCASGPPLGTRGEKLFFGSGTQLSVL.

This clonotype was detected only a few times. The genes are TRBV11-2 and TRBJ2-3; 10 bases are a match to TRBD2. Looked up from germline, CDR1 is SGHAT and CDR2 is FQNNGV. The CDR3 extends over 17 amino acids. V dropped 5 bases and J dropped 2; count of bases not matched to a gene: 10. The CDR3 DNA is TGTGCCAGCAGCCCCGGACTAGCGGTCGACGACACAGATACGCAGTATTTT. Its translation is CASSPGLAVDDTDTQYF.

This chain connects TRBV12-3 or TRBV12-4 to TRBJ2-3, with D perhaps matching TRBD2 (5 bases). The V end lost 7 bases, the J end lost 0 bases, and 23 bases lay between the germline ends. The CDR3 sequence is 18 residues long. CDR3 sequence (DNA): TGTGCCAGCACGAGCCCACTAGGACTTCAATTAAGCACAGATACGCAGTATTTT. Amino acids: CASTSPLGLQLSTDTQYF.

The genes are TRBV28 and TRBJ1-2; no reliable D call. V shed 0 bases and J shed 1 base, with 9 bases lying between them. CDR1 MDHEN and CDR2 SYDVKM come from the germline V gene. This CDR3 has 15 amino acids. The CDR3 nucleotides are TGTGCCAGCAGTTTATGGGACCCCGGTAACTATGGCTACACCTTC. Amino acids: CASSLWDPGNYGYTF.

There are a few counts of this clonotype. This rearrangement joins TRBV6-6 to TRBJ1-2; 8 positions match TRBD1. The CDR3 totals 18 residues. Losses at the gene ends were 2 bases for V and 0 bases for J; bases not matched to a gene: 11. Germline lookup yields CDR1 MNHNY and CDR2 SVGAGI (reference sequence). CDR3: CASSYPDRVPGTNYGYTF. CDR3 bases: TGTGCCAGCAGTTACCCGGACAGGGTCCCCGGTACTAACTATGGCTACACCTTC.

The genes are TRBV6-2 or TRBV6-3 and TRBJ2-7; no definite D call. From germline, CDR1 is MNHEY and CDR2 SVGEGT. Trimming cost V 8 bases and J 4 bases, with 3 bases left between them. CDR3 length: 9 amino acids. In DNA, the CDR3 is TGTGCCAGCGAGTACGAGCAGTACTTC. Amino acid sequence: CASEYEQYF.

In its sample, this clonotype was seen a few times. The V and J genes are TRBV2 and TRBJ2-5; 11 positions agree with TRBD1. The CDR3 is made up of 13 amino acids. Trimming removed 8 bases from V and 5 bases from J; junction bases left unmatched: 4. Germline assignment: CDR1 SNHLY and CDR2 FYNNEI. CDR3: CASGTGGPETQYF. CDR3 in DNA: TGTGCCAGCGGGACAGGGGGGCCGGAGACCCAGTACTTC.

In its sample, this clonotype was seen many times. V gene TRBV7-2 combines with J gene TRBJ2-3; D is uncertain. The CDR3 totals 12 residues. Germline V gene lookup returns CDR1 SGHTA and CDR2 FQGNSA. Trimming pared 4 bases from V and 8 bases from J, leaving 10 bases between. DNA of the CDR3: TGTGCCAGCAGCTCCTCGCTATTTACGCAGTATTTT. Protein sequence: CASSSSLFTQYF.

Points on this clonotype: A much larger clone is a single base away; this may be a read error. The chain combines TRBV7-2 with TRBJ2-3; a weak D match, TRBD2 (8 bases). Germline V gene lookup returns CDR1 SGHTA and CDR2 FQGNSA. The CDR3 is 15 residues long. V was clipped by 3 bases and J by 4 bases, with 14 bases between them. CDR3 in amino acids: CASSFSGTAADTQYF. For the CDR3, the DNA is TGTGCCAGCAGCTTTAGCGGGACAGCGGCAGATACGCAGTATTTT.

This clonotype was found a few times. The chain has TRBV15 and TRBJ1-5; no clear D. CDR3 size: 16 residues. Trimming removed 3 bases at V and 4 bases at J, with 16 bases between. Germline assignment: CDR1 LNHNV and CDR2 YYDKDF (reference sequence). The CDR3 DNA reads TGTGCCACCAGCAGGTTACAAATCAGGAATAATCAGCCCCAGCATTTT. The encoded protein is CATSRLQIRNNQPQHF.

The chain uses TRBV28 and TRBJ2-1; 9 bases are a match to TRBD1. The CDR3 runs to 16 residues. V shed 1 base and J 6 bases; nucleotides not matched to a gene: 7. The germline gives CDR1 MDHEN, CDR2 SYDVKM. This CDR3 is CASSLFPGQGPNEQFF. The CDR3 bases are TGTGCCAGCAGTTTATTCCCGGGACAGGGCCCCAATGAGCAGTTCTTC.

V usage is TRBV14 and J usage is TRBJ2-1; D not certain. The CDR3 runs 14 residues. CDR1 is SGHDN and CDR2 is FVKESK in the germline V gene. Trimming took 1 base from V and 7 from J, leaving 11 bases between them. The CDR3 here is CASSQVGVRNEQFF. In DNA, the CDR3 is TGTGCCAGCAGCCAAGTCGGCGTTCGGAATGAGCAGTTCTTC.

The CDR3 DNA reads TGCAGTGCTAGTATTACGGGGGGGGCCGGCGAGCAGTACTTC. Residues: CSASITGGAGEQYF. The chain recombines TRBV20-1 with TRBJ2-7; 8 bases fit TRBD2. Germline V gives CDR1 DFQATT, CDR2 SNEGSKA (reference sequence). The CDR3 contains 14 residues. The trim removed 3 bases at V and 6 bases at J, leaving 10 bases unmatched.

About this clonotype: The junction departs from the called germline gene at one end, perhaps through a read error. In DNA form, the CDR3 reads TGTGCCAGCAGCCACACCAGGGTCATAGCTATCCGGCAGTACTTC. Amino acid sequence: CASSHTRVIAIRQYF. The chain links TRBV4-1 to TRBJ2-7; TRBD1 is a possible D gene (5 bases). The germline gives CDR1 MGHRA, CDR2 YSYEKL. This CDR3 contains 15 residues.

There are a few counts of this clonotype. This rearrangement joins TRBV5-6 to TRBJ2-1; TRBD2 is a possible D gene (5 bases). The V and J ends lost 4 bases and 5 bases respectively, with 19 bases between them. There are 16 residues in the CDR3. The germline V gene has CDR1 SGHDT and CDR2 YYEEEE. The CDR3 region has the DNA TGTGCCAGCAGCCGCGGGCCCAACTATGGAGACAATGAGCAGTTCTTC. Encoded protein: CASSRGPNYGDNEQFF.

In this sample, this clonotype turned up a few times. This chain uses TRBV20-1 with TRBJ2-5, with 7 bases matching TRBD2. The germline V gene has CDR1 DFQATT and CDR2 SNEGSKA (reference sequence). The CDR3 is 15 amino acids. V was clipped by 6 bases and J by 2 bases; unmatched bases: 12. CDR3 coding DNA: TGCAGTGCGGGGAGGGGCGGAGTAGTTCAAGAGACCCAGTACTTC. This sequence encodes CSAGRGGVVQETQYF.

V and J are TRBV12-5 and TRBJ1-6; D call uncertain. The length of the CDR3 is 15 residues. V was trimmed by 2 bases and J by 6 bases, leaving 11 bases between them. CDR1 is LGHNT and CDR2 is FRNRAP in the germline V gene. CDR3 protein: CASGLHRAPNSPLHF. CDR3 DNA sequence: TGTGCTAGTGGTTTGCATAGGGCACCTAATTCACCCCTCCACTTT.

V is TRBV11-2 and J is TRBJ2-1, with D perhaps TRBD1 or TRBD2 (6 bases each). Per germline, CDR1 SGHAT and CDR2 FQNNGV. CDR3 length: 15 residues. The V end was cut by 3 bases, the J end by 8 bases, with 17 bases between. The CDR3 protein is CASSLGGRIGDEQFF. DNA for the CDR3: TGTGCCAGCAGCTTGGGGGGCAGGATAGGTGATGAGCAGTTCTTC.

This clonotype was detected only a few times. The gene calls are TRBV7-2 and TRBJ2-5; D might be TRBD2 (5 bases). With 5 bases removed from V and 4 bases from J, the gap between germline ends came to 14 bases. Germline V gene data show CDR1 as SGHTA and CDR2 as FQGNSA. The CDR3 extends over 14 amino acids. Here the CDR3 reads CASSPRLGGETQYF. DNA of the CDR3: TGTGCCAGCAGCCCCCGACTCGGAGGAGAGACCCAGTACTTC.

This chain connects TRBV2 to TRBJ2-4; no clear D. Germline values: CDR1 SNHLY, CDR2 FYNNEI. The CDR3 covers 13 residues. The V end lost 8 bases, the J end lost 7 bases, and 15 bases lay between the germline ends. DNA for the CDR3: TGTGCCAGCCACTTGCAGCCTGGGAACATTCAGTACTTC. Translation gives CASHLQPGNIQYF.